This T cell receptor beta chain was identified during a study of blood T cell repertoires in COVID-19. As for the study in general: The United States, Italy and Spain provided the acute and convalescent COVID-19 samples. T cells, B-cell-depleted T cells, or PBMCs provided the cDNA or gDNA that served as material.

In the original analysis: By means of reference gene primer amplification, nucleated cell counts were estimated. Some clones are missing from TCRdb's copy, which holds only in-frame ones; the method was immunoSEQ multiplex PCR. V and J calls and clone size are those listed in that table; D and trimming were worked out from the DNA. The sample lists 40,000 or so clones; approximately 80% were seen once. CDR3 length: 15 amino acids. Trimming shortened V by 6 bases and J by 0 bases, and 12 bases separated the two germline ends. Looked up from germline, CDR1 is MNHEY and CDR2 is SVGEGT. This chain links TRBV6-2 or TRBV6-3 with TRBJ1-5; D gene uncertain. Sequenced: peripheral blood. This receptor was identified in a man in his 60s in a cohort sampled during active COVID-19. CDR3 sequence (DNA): TGTGCCAGCAGCCAAGCGACCTATAGCAATCAGCCCCAGCATTTT. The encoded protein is CASSQATYSNQPQHF.